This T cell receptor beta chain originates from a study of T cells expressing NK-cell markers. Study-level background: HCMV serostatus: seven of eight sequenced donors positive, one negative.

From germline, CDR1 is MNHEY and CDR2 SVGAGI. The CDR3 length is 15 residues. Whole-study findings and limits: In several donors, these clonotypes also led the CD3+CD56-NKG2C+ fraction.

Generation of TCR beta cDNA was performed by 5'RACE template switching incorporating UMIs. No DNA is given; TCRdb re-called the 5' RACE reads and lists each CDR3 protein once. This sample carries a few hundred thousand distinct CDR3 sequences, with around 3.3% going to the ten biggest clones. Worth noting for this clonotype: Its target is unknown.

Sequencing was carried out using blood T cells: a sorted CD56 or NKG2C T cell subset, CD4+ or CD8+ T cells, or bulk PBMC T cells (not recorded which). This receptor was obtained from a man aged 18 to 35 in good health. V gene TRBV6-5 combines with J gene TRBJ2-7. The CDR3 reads CASSYSRAATYEQYF.